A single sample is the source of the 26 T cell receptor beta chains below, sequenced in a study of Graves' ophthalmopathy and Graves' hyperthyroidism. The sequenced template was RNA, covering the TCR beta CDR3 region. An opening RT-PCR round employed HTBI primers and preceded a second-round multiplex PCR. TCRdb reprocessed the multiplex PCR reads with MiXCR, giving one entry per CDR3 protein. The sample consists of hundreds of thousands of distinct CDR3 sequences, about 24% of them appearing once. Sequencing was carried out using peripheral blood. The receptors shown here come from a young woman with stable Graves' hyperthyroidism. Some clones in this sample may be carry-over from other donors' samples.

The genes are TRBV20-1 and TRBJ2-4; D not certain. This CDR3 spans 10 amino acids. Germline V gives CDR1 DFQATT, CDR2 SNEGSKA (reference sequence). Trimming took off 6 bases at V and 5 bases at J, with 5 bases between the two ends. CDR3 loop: CSAHQNIQYF. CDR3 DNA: TGCAGTGCCCATCAAAACATTCAGTACTTC.

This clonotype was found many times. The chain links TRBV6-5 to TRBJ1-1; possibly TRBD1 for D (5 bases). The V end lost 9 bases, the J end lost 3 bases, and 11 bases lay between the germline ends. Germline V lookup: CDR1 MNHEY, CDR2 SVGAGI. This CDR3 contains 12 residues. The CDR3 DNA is TGTGCCAGTGCGACAGACTACACTGAAGCTTTCTTT. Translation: CASATDYTEAFF.

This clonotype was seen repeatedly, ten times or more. The CDR3 bases are TGTGCCAGCAGAGTCGGTACAGGGGTGAACACTGAAGCTTTCTTT. Translation gives CASRVGTGVNTEAFF. The chain recombines TRBV7-3 with TRBJ1-1, with 7 bases aligning to TRBD1. Trimming removed 6 bases from V and 0 bases from J; junction bases left unmatched: 7. The germline V gene encodes CDR1 SGHTA and CDR2 FQGTGA. This CDR3 has 15 residues.

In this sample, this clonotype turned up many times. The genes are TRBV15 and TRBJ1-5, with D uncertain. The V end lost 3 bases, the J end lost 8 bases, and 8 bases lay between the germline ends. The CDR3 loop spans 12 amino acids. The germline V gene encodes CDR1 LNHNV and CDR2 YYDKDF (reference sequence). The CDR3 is CATSSNEEPQHF. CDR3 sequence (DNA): TGTGCCACCAGCAGCAACGAGGAGCCCCAGCATTTT.

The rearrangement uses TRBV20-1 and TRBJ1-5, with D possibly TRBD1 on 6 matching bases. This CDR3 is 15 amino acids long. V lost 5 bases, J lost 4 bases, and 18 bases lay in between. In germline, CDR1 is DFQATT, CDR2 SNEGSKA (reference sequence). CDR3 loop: CSALEGGGGNQPQHF. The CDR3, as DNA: TGCAGTGCTCTAGAGGGGGGGGGAGGGAATCAGCCCCAGCATTTT.

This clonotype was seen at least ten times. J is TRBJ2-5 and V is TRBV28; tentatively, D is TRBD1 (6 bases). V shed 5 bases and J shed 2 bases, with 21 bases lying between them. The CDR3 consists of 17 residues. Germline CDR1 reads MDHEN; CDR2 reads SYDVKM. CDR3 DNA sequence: TGTGCCAGCAGTCTCATACAACCGGGACAACCGCAAGAGACCCAGTACTTC. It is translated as CASSLIQPGQPQETQYF.

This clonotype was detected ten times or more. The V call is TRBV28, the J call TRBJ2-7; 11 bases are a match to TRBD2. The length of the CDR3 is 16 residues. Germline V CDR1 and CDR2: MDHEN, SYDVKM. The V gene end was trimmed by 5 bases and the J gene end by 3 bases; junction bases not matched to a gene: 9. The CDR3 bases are TGTGCCAGCAGTCCTCCTGGGACTAGCGGAAACTACGAGCAGTACTTC. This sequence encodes CASSPPGTSGNYEQYF.

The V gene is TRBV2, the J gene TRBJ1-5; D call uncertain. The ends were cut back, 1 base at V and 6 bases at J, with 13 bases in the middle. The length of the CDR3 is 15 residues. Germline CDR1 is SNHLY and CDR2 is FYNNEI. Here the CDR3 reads CASSEGLPLTQPQHF. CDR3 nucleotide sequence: TGTGCCAGCAGTGAAGGTCTCCCCTTGACTCAGCCCCAGCATTTT.

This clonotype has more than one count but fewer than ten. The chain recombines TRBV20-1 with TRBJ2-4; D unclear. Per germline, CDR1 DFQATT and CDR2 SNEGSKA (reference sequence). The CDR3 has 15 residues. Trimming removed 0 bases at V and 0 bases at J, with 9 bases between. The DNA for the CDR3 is TGCAGTGCTAGAGATTACTTACTAGCCAAAAACATTCAGTACTTC. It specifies CSARDYLLAKNIQYF.

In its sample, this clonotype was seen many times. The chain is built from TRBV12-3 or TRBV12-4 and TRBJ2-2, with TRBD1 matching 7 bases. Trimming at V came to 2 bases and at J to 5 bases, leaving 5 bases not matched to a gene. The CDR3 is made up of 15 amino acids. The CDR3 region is CASSLTRTGTGELFF. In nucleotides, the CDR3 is TGTGCCAGCAGTTTAACGCGGACAGGAACCGGGGAGCTGTTTTTT.

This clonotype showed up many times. CDR3: CASSVATGAYNSPLHF. CDR3 coding DNA: TGTGCCAGCAGCGTAGCGACAGGGGCTTATAATTCACCCCTCCACTTT. The chain recombines TRBV9 with TRBJ1-6; 8 bases map to TRBD1. The CDR3 sequence is 16 residues long. The junction had 3 bases not matched to a gene; V was cut back by 0 bases and J by 4 bases. CDR1 and CDR2 (germline): SGDLS, YYNGEE.

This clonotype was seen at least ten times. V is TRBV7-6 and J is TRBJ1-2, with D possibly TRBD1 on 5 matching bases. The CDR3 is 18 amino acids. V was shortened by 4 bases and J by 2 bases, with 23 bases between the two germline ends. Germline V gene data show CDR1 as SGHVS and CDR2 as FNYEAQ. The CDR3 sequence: CASSSYTDPGTANYGYTF. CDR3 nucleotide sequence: TGTGCCAGCAGCTCATACACTGATCCCGGGACGGCCAACTATGGCTACACCTTC. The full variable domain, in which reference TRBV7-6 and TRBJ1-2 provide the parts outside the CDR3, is GAGVSQSPRYKVTKRGQDVALRCDPISGHVSLYWYRQALGQGPEFLTYFNYEAQQDKSGLPNDRFSAERPEGSISTLTIQRTEQRDSAMYRCASSSYTDPGTANYGYTFGSGTRLTVV.

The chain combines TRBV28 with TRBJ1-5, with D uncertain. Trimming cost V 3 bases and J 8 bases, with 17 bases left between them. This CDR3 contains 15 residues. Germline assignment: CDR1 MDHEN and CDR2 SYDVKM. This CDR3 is CASSFFSGRKEPQHF. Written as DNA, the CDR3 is TGTGCCAGCAGTTTCTTTAGTGGCAGGAAGGAGCCCCAGCATTTT.

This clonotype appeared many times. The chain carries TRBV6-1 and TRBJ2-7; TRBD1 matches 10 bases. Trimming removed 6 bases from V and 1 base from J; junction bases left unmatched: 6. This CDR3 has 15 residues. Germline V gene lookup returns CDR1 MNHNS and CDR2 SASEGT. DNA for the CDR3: TGTGCCAGCAGCCGGGACAGGGGTCTATCCTACGAGCAGTACTTC. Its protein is CASSRDRGLSYEQYF.

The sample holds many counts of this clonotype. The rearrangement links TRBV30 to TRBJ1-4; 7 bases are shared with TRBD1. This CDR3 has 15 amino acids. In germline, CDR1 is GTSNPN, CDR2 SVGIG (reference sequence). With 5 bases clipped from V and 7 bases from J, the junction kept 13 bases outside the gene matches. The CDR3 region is CAWVHLEGAVEKLFF. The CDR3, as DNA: TGTGCCTGGGTCCACTTGGAGGGGGCAGTTGAAAAACTGTTTTTT.

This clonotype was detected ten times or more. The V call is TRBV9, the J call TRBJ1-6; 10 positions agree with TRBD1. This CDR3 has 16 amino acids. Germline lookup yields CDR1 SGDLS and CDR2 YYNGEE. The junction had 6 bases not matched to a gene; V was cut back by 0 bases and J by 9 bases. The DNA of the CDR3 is TGTGCCAGCAGCGTAGATCTAGACAGGGGGCGTTCACCCCTCCACTTT. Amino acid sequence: CASSVDLDRGRSPLHF.

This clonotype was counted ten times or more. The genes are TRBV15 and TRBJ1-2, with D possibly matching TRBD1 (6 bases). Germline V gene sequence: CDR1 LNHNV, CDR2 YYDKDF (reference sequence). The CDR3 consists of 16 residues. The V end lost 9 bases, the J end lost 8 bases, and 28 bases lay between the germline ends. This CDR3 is CATVNAKQGYRWGYTF. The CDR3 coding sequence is TGTGCCACGGTTAATGCGAAACAGGGATATCGGTGGGGCTACACCTTC.

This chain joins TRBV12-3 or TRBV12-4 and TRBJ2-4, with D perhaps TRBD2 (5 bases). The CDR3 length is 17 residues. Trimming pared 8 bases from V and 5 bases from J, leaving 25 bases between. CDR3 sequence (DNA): TGTGCCAGCGGTCCCTCCTTTAGCGTTGTAGGTGAAAACATTCAGTACTTC. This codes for CASGPSFSVVGENIQYF.

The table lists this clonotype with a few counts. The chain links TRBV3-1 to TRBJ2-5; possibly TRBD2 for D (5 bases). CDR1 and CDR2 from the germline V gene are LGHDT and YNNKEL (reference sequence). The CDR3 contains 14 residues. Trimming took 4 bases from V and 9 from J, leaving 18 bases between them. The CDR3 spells CASSPDGPAGAQYF. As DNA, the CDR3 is TGTGCCAGCAGCCCCGACGGCCCAGCCGGGGCCCAGTACTTC.

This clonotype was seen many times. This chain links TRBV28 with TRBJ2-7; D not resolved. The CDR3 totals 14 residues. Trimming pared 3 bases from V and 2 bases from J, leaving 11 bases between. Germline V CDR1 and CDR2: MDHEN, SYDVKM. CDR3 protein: CASSFLRATYEQYF. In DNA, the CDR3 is TGTGCCAGCAGTTTTCTACGGGCTACCTACGAGCAGTACTTC.

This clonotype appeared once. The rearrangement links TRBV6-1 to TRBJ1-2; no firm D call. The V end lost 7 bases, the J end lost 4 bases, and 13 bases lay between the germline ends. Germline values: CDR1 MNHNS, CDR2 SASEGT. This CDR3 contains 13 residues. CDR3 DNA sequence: TGTGCCAGCACAAGCACAGAGACCTATGGCTACACCTTC. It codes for CASTSTETYGYTF.

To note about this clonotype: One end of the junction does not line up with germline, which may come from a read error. CDR3 DNA: TGTGCCGCCTTAAGGGCTCAAAACTACGGCTACACCTTC. Translation gives CAALRAQNYGYTF. V gene TRBV6-1 combines with J gene TRBJ1-2; D gene unclear. CDR3 length: 13 residues. Germline CDR1 MNHNS, CDR2 SASEGT.

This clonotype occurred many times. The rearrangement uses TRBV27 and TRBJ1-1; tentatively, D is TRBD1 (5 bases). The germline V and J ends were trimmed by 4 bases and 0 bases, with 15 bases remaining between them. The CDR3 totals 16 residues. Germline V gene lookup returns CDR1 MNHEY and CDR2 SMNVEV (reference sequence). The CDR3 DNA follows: TGTGCCAGCAGTTGGGCGGGGGGAATCATGAACACTGAAGCTTTCTTT. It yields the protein CASSWAGGIMNTEAFF.

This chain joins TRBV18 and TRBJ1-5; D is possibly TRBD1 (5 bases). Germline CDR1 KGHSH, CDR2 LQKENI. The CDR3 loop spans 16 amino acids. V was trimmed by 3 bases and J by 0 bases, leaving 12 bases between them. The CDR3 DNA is TGTGCCAGCTCACCGTCTACGGGGCCTAGCAATCAGCCCCAGCATTTT. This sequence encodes CASSPSTGPSNQPQHF.

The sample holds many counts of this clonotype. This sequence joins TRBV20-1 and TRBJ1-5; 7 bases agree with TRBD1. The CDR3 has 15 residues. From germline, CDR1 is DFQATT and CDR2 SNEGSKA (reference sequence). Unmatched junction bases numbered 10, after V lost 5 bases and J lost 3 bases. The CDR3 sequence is CSAPRSDRDNQPQHF. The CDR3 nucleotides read TGCAGTGCTCCCCGTAGCGACAGGGACAATCAGCCCCAGCATTTT.

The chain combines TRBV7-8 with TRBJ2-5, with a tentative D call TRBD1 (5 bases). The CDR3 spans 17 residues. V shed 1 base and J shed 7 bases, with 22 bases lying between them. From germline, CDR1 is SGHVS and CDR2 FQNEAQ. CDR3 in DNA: TGTGCCAGCAGCTTAGTAGCCCAAAGTCTGACTCAGGGGACCCAGTACTTC. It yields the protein CASSLVAQSLTQGTQYF.